This T cell receptor (beta chain) was sequenced in a study of cytomegalovirus exposure and HLA in healthy donors. Study-wide results and limits: Across all donors, roughly uniform sequencing depth was an assumption of the presence/absence analyses. Of the V segments, some could not be distinguished, including TRBV6-2 and TRBV6-3, and were excluded.

With 7 bases clipped from V and 3 bases from J, the junction kept 7 bases outside the gene matches. Germline lookup yields CDR1 MNHEY and CDR2 SVGAGI. The CDR3 covers 14 residues. Details on this clone: Its antigen is as yet unknown.

It was with 60 Vbeta and 13 Jbeta primers that the PCR ran. Profiling relied on immunoSEQ multiplex PCR, and the TCRdb table lists in-frame clones only, not all of them. The table includes approximately 55,000 clones, 81% detected once. The specimen sequenced was PBMCs. The sequence was obtained from a boy aged 5-17 years in good health and CMV-seropositive. V usage is TRBV6-5 and J usage is TRBJ2-7, with 9 bases identical to TRBD1. The chain's CDR3 is CASKPGQGFYEQYF. The CDR3 region has the DNA TGTGCCAGCAAGCCGGGACAGGGCTTCTACGAGCAGTACTTC.